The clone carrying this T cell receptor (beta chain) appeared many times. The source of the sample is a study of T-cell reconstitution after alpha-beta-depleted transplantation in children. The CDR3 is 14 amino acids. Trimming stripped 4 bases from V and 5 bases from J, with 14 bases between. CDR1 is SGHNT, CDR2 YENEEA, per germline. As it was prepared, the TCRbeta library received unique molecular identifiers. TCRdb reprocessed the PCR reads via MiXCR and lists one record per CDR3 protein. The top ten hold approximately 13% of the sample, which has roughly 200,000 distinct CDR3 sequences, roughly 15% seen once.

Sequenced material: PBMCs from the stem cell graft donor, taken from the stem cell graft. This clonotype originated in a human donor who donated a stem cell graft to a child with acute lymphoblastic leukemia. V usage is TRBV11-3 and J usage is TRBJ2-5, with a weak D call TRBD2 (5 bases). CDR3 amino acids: CASSSVVRDETQYF. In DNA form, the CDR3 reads TGTGCCAGCAGCTCCGTAGTTCGGGATGAGACCCAGTACTTC. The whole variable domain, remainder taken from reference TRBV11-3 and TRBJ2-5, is EAGVVQSPRYKIIEKKQPVAFWCNPISGHNTLYWYLQNLGQGPELLIRYENEEAVDDSQLPKDRFSAERLKGVDSTLKIQPAELGDSAVYLCASSSVVRDETQYFGPGTRLLVL.